The T cell receptor (beta chain) described here comes from a study of blood T cell repertoires in COVID-19. Study as a whole: COVID-19 samples from acute and convalescent phases originated in the United States, Italy and Spain. PBMCs, B-cell-depleted T cells, or T cells were the source of the cDNA or gDNA that made up the material.

Original processing methods: Estimated nucleated cell counts came from reference gene primer amplification. Assay: immunoSEQ multiplex PCR; the TCRdb copy retains only in-frame clones and omits some. Clone size and the V and J calls come from that table; the DNA yielded D and trimming. In the table there are fewer than 300,000 clones, approximately 84% of which are singletons. The trim removed 8 bases at V and 1 base at J, leaving 3 bases unmatched. The CDR3 runs 13 residues. From germline, CDR1 is LNHNV and CDR2 YYDKDF (reference sequence). The source material was peripheral blood. V is TRBV15 and J is TRBJ2-3; 7 positions match TRBD2. This receptor was identified in a human donor in a cohort sampled during active COVID-19. The CDR3 loop reads CATGRGGTDTQYF. The CDR3 region has the DNA TGTGCCACCGGTCGGGGGGGCACAGATACGCAGTATTTT.